This T cell receptor beta chain was observed in a study of response to subunit inactivated influenza vaccine (dated by TCRdb to 2017 to 2018). General notes on the study: To follow how T cells responded to a trivalent subunit inactivated influenza vaccine, the researchers relied on deep quantitative profiling of the T cell receptor repertoire.

The time point label for this specimen denotes: around 45 days after influenza vaccine administration. General study outcomes and caveats: According to the authors, only a limited number of new T cells may be recruited by each seasonal influenza vaccination.

CDR1 and CDR2, looked up from the germline V gene, are SNHLY and FYNNEI. The CDR3 spans 20 residues, from the cysteine through the phenylalanine. Only the CDR3 region is kept as DNA, spanning 60 bases read in frame from base 1. The V end gives up 5 bases and the J end 1 base, leaving 16 bases in the junction not matched to a gene. The table lists this clonotype with a few counts. Its antigen is still unknown. Qualities for individual bases were not recorded, and no much larger clone is one base off. The receptor library was made with RT-PCR. TCRdb shows the sequencer as Illumina HiSeq 2500. TCRdb trimmed the raw reads at Q25, called clones with MiXCR and kept productive beta chains. Every entry covers one CDR3 protein and lists the most common genes and DNA from its rows. The table for this sample lists over 450,000 distinct CDR3 sequences; approximately 13% of them were counted only once. Jointly, the top ten make up about 12% of the sample.

This sample comprised PBMCs from blood, obtained more than 35 days after vaccination. The chain links TRBV2 with TRBJ2-1; 11 bases in the middle match TRBD1. The sequence was collected from a man aged 50 to 59 who received an inactivated influenza vaccine. Donor details come from another sample of the same person, matched by shared clones. CDR3 reads: CASSKTGTGGTLGSYNEQFF. The DNA sequence is given as TGTGCCAGCAGTAAAACCGGGACAGGGGGTACCCTAGGTTCCTACAATGAGCAGTTCTTC.